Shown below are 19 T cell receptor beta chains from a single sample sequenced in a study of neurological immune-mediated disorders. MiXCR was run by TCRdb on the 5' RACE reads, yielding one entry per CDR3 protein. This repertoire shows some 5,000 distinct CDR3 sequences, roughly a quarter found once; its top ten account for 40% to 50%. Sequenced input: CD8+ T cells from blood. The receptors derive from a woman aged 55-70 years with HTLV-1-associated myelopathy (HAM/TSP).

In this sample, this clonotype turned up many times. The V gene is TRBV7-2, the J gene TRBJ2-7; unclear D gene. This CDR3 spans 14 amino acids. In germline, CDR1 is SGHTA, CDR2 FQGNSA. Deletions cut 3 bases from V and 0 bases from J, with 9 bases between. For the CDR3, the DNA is TGTGCCAGCAGCTTTATCGGTGGCTCCTACGAGCAGTACTTC. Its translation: CASSFIGGSYEQYF.

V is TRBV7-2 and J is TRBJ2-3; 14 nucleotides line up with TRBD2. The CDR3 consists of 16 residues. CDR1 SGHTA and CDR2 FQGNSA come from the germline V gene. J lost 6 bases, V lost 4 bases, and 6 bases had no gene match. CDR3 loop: CASSSGTSGGGDTQYF. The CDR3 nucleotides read TGTGCCAGCAGCTCAGGGACTAGCGGGGGCGGTGATACGCAGTATTTT.

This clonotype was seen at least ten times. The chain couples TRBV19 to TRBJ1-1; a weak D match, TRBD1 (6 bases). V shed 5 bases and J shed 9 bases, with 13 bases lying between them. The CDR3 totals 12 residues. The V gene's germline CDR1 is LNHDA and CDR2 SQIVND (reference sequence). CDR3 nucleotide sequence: TGTGCCAGTAGTGTACAGGGCGGAAAAGCTTTCTTT. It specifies CASSVQGGKAFF.

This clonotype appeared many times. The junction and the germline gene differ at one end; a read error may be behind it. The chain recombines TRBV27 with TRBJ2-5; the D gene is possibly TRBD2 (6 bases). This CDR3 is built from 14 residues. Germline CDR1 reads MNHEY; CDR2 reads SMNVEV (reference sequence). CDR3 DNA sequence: TGTGCCAGCAGTTCGGGGGTCGTCCAAAAGACCCAGTACTTC. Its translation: CASSSGVVQKTQYF.

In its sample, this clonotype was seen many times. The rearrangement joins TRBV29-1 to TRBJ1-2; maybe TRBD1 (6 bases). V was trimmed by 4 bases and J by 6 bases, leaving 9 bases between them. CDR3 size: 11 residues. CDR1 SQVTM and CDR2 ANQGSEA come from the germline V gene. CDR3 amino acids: CSVAQGNGYTF. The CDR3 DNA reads TGCAGCGTTGCGCAGGGGAATGGCTACACCTTC.

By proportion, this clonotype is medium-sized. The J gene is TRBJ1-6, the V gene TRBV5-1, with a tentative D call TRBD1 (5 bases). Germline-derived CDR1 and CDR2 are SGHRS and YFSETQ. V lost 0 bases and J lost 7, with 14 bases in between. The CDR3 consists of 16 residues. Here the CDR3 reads CASSLAEWQGNSPLHF. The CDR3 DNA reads TGCGCCAGCAGCTTGGCCGAGTGGCAGGGAAATTCACCCCTCCACTTT.

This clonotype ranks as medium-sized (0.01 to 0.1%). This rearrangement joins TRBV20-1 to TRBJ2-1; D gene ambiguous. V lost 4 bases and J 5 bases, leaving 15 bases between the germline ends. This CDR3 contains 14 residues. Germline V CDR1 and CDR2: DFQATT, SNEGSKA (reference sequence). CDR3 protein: CSATVGQINNEQFF. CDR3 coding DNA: TGCAGTGCTACCGTAGGCCAGATAAACAATGAGCAGTTCTTC.

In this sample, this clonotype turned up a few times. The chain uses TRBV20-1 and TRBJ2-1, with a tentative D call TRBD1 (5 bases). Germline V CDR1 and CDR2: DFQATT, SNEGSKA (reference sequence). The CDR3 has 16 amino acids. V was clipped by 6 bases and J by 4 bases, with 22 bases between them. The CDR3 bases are TGCAGTGCCCGTCCCAGGGAACCTAAGATTTACAATGAGCAGTTCTTC. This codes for CSARPREPKIYNEQFF.

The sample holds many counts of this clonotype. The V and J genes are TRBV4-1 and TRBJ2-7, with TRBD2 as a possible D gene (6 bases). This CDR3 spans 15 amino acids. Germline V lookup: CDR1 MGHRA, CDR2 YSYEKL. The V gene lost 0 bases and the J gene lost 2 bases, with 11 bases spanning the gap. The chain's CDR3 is CASSQDGGGTYEQYF. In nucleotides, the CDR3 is TGCGCCAGCAGCCAAGACGGCGGAGGGACCTACGAGCAGTACTTC.

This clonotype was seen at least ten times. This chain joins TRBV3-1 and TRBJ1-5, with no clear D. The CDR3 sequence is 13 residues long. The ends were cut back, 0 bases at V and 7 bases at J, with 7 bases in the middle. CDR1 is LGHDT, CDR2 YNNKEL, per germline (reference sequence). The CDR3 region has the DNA TGTGCCAGCAGCCAAGAATCGTACCAGCCCCAGCATTTT. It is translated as CASSQESYQPQHF.

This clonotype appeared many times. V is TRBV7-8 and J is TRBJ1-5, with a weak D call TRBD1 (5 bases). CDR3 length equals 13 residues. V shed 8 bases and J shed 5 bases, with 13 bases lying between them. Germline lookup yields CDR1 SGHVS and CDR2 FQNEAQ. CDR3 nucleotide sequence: TGTGCCAGCGCAAGAGGGGCCGATCAGCCCCAGCATTTT. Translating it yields CASARGADQPQHF.

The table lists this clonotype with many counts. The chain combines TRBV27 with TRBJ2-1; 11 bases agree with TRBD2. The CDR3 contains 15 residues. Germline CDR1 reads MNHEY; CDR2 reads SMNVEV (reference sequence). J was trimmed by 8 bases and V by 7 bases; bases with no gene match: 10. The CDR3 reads CASKTIAGGQDEQFF. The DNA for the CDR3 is TGTGCCAGCAAAACGATAGCGGGAGGGCAGGATGAGCAGTTCTTC.

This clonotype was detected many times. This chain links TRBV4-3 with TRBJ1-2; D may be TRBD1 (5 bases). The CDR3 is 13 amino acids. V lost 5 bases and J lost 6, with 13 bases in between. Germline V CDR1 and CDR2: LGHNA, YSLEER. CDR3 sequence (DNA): TGCGCCAGCAGCAATGAGGGGTCGGATGGCTACACCTTC. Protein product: CASSNEGSDGYTF.

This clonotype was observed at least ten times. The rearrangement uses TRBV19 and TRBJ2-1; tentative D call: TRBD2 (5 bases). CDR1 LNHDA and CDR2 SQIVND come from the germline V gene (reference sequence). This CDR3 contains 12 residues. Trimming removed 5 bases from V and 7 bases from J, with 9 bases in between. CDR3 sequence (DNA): TGTGCCAGTAGTTGGGGAGTTAATGAGCAGTTCTTC. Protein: CASSWGVNEQFF.

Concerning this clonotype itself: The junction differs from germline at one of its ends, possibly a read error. The CDR3 nucleotides read TGCGCCAGCAGCCAAAGACCAGCGGGGGGTTTCACCTGGGAGCTGTTTTTT. Translated: CASSQRPAGGFTWELFF. The chain combines TRBV4-1 with TRBJ2-2, with 9 positions matching TRBD2. Germline assignment: CDR1 MGHRA and CDR2 YSYEKL. This CDR3 comprises 17 residues.

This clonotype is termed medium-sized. The CDR3 region is CASSFTGAYEQYF. The DNA for the CDR3 is TGTGCCAGCAGCTTCACAGGGGCCTACGAGCAGTACTTC. The V call is TRBV5-6, the J call TRBJ2-7; TRBD1 aligns across 7 bases. The germline gives CDR1 SGHDT, CDR2 YYEEEE. Trimming cost V 2 bases and J 2 bases; bases outside gene matches: 1. This CDR3 region has 13 residues.

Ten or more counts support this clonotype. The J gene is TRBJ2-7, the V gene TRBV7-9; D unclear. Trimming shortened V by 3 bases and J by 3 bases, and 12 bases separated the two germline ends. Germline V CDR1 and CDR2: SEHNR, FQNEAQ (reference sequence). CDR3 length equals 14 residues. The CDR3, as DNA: TGTGCCAGCAGCTTGGCAGGCTCGATCTACGAGCAGTACTTC. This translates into CASSLAGSIYEQYF. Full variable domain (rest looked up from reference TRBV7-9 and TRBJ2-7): DTGVSQNPRHKITKRGQNVTFRCDPISEHNRLYWYRQTLGQGPEFLTYFQNEAQLEKSRLLSDRFSAERPKGSFSTLEIQRTEQGDSAMYLCASSLAGSIYEQYFGPGTRLTVT.

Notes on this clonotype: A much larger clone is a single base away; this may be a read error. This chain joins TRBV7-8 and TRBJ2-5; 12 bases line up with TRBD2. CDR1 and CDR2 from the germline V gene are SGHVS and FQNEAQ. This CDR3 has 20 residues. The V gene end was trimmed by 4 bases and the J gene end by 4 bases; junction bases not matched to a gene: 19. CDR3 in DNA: TGTGCCAGCAGCTCAGAACTTGGGCTAGCGGGAGGGACGCCAGGAGAGACCCAGTACTTC. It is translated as CASSSELGLAGGTPGETQYF.

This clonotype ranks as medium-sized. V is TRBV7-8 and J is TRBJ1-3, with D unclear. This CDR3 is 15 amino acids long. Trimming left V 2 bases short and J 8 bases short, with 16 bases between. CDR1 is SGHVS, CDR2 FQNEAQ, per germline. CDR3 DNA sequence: TGTGCCAGCAGCTTACAGGTTCTCGGTCGGGACACCATATATTTT. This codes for CASSLQVLGRDTIYF.